A single sample is the source of the 20 T cell receptor beta chains below, sequenced in a study of T-cell reconstitution after alpha-beta-depleted transplantation in children. Unique molecular identifiers were incorporated during preparation of the TCRbeta library. One entry per CDR3 protein, called by TCRdb with MiXCR from the PCR reads. The sample has approximately 980,000 distinct CDR3 sequences, about 26% seen once. This specimen consisted of PBMCs, mostly from graft donor cells, obtained 360 days after TCRalphabeta/CD19-depleted stem cell transplant. Receptor source: a boy under three years old who had a stem cell transplant for SCID, so the T cells may come from the graft donor.

This clonotype has a handful of counts. The genes are TRBV15 and TRBJ2-3, with 11 bases matching TRBD2. After removal of 7 bases from V and 6 bases from J, the junction contained 12 bases not matched to a gene. The CDR3 runs 16 residues. Germline V CDR1 and CDR2: LNHNV, YYDKDF (reference sequence). The DNA for the CDR3 is TGTGCCACCACCCCGCAGGGACTAGCGGTATTTGATACGCAGTATTTT. Protein sequence: CATTPQGLAVFDTQYF.

V is TRBV20-1 and J is TRBJ2-1; D is unclear. CDR1 and CDR2 (germline): DFQATT, SNEGSKA (reference sequence). V shed 2 bases and J shed 8 bases, with 7 bases lying between them. The CDR3 has 11 residues. CDR3 DNA: TGCAGTGCTAGAACTTTCGATGAGCAGTTCTTC. Translation: CSARTFDEQFF.

This clonotype was seen more than once but under ten times. The rearrangement uses TRBV7-9 and TRBJ1-3; unclear D gene. The CDR3 has 15 residues. Trimming pared 0 bases from V and 4 bases from J, leaving 10 bases between. CDR1 SEHNR and CDR2 FQNEAQ come from the germline V gene (reference sequence). The CDR3 here is CASSLAPSHGNTIYF. The CDR3 nucleotides are TGTGCCAGCAGCTTAGCGCCCTCGCACGGAAACACCATATATTTT.

This clonotype was seen repeatedly, ten times or more. This sequence joins TRBV3-1 and TRBJ2-7, with D possibly called TRBD1 or TRBD2 (5 bases each). The germline V gene encodes CDR1 LGHDT and CDR2 YNNKEL (reference sequence). This CDR3 contains 13 residues. Between the trimmed V and J ends, which lost 4 bases and 8 bases, there was a span of 15 bases. The CDR3 DNA follows: TGTGCCAGCAGCCCCGGTGACGGGACCCAGCAGTACTTC. It translates to CASSPGDGTQQYF.

This clonotype appeared a few times. This rearrangement joins TRBV18 to TRBJ1-2; D is undetermined. V gave up 6 bases and J gave up 8 bases, with 25 bases separating them. CDR3 length: 16 amino acids. The germline V gene encodes CDR1 KGHSH and CDR2 LQKENI. The CDR3 region is CASSQKDAHQAAGYTF. The CDR3 DNA reads as TGTGCCAGCTCCCAAAAGGACGCCCATCAAGCGGCGGGCTACACCTTC. The variable domain in full, with the rest retrieved from reference TRBV18 and TRBJ1-2, is NAGVMQNPRHLVRRRGQEARLRCSPMKGHSHVYWYRQLPEEGLKFMVYLQKENIIDESGMPKERFSAEFPKEGPSILRIQQVVRGDSAAYFCASSQKDAHQAAGYTFGSGTRLTVV.

This clonotype has just one count. The V gene is TRBV12-3 or TRBV12-4, the J gene TRBJ2-1; 7 nucleotides match TRBD2. This CDR3 contains 16 residues. Germline trimming cut 2 bases from V and 2 bases from J; bases unmatched to any gene: 6. The DNA of the CDR3 is TGTGCCAGCAGTTTATCGAGCGGGGCCCCCTACAATGAGCAGTTCTTC. Encoded protein: CASSLSSGAPYNEQFF.

This clonotype has more than one count but fewer than ten. This chain uses TRBV5-1 with TRBJ2-5; D is unclear. The CDR3 totals 12 residues. CDR1 and CDR2 (germline): SGHRS, YFSETQ. V shed 6 bases and J shed 1 base, with 7 bases lying between them. In nucleotides, the CDR3 is TGCGCCAGCACCACCTCCCAAGAGACCCAGTACTTC. It is translated as CASTTSQETQYF.

The V call is TRBV3-1, the J call TRBJ2-1, with 13 bases matching TRBD2. CDR1 is LGHDT and CDR2 is YNNKEL in the germline V gene (reference sequence). CDR3 length equals 16 residues. Trimming cost V 4 bases and J 5 bases; bases outside gene matches: 5. CDR3 protein: CASSRLAGGLNNEQFF. The CDR3 nucleotides read TGTGCCAGCAGCCGACTAGCGGGGGGTCTCAACAATGAGCAGTTCTTC.

The chain links TRBV7-8 to TRBJ1-2; D is possibly TRBD1 (5 bases). The ends were cut back, 3 bases at V and 8 bases at J, with 19 bases in the middle. CDR3 length: 15 amino acids. The germline gives CDR1 SGHVS, CDR2 FQNEAQ. This CDR3 reads CASSLGVFAFEGYTF. The CDR3 nucleotides read TGTGCCAGCAGCTTGGGGGTTTTTGCTTTCGAGGGCTACACCTTC.

This chain joins TRBV6-5 and TRBJ2-5; unclear D gene. With 4 bases removed from V and 5 bases from J, the gap between germline ends came to 11 bases. The CDR3 has 13 amino acids. Per the germline V gene, CDR1 is MNHEY and CDR2 is SVGAGI. CDR3 sequence reads: CASSSLVVETQYF. The CDR3 DNA reads TGTGCCAGCAGTTCTCTGGTGGTGGAGACCCAGTACTTC.

This clonotype came up once. The chain joins TRBV12-3 or TRBV12-4 to TRBJ2-5; TRBD1 might be the D (5 bases). The CDR3 sequence is 15 residues long. Trimming cost V 0 bases and J 2 bases, with 10 bases left between them. Here the CDR3 reads CASSLARQSQETQYF. In nucleotides, the CDR3 is TGTGCCAGCAGTTTAGCGAGACAGAGTCAAGAGACCCAGTACTTC.

The rearrangement uses TRBV28 and TRBJ2-7, with TRBD1 identical over 12 bases. This CDR3 is 14 amino acids long. The germline V gene encodes CDR1 MDHEN and CDR2 SYDVKM. J lost 7 bases, V lost 3 bases, and 4 bases had no gene match. The CDR3 nucleotides are TGTGCCAGCAGTTTGGGGACAGGGGGCTGGGAGCAGTACTTC. Protein sequence: CASSLGTGGWEQYF.

This clonotype was seen ten or more times. The gene calls are TRBV3-1 and TRBJ2-7; D remains ambiguous. Germline values: CDR1 LGHDT, CDR2 YNNKEL (reference sequence). V gave up 0 bases and J gave up 3 bases, with 12 bases separating them. The CDR3 is 15 residues long. The CDR3 loop reads CASSQDHEAVYEQYF. The CDR3 nucleotides read TGTGCCAGCAGCCAAGATCATGAGGCCGTCTACGAGCAGTACTTC.

The genes are TRBV5-1 and TRBJ2-5, with 8 nucleotides matching TRBD2. The CDR3 has 16 amino acids. The V gene end was trimmed by 0 bases and the J gene end by 2 bases; junction bases not matched to a gene: 6. The germline V gene has CDR1 SGHRS and CDR2 YFSETQ. The CDR3 loop is CASSLAGGPGQETQYF. In DNA, the CDR3 is TGCGCCAGCAGCTTGGCGGGGGGGCCGGGGCAAGAGACCCAGTACTTC.

This clonotype was observed a few times. The chain couples TRBV19 to TRBJ2-7, with TRBD1 as a possible D gene (5 bases). Trimming shortened V by 7 bases and J by 2 bases, and 18 bases separated the two germline ends. From germline, CDR1 is LNHDA and CDR2 SQIVND (reference sequence). The length of the CDR3 is 15 residues. The CDR3 DNA sequence: TGTGCCAGTAAGGTAAAAGGGGAACATCCCTACGAGCAGTACTTC. Encoded protein: CASKVKGEHPYEQYF.

This clonotype was seen only a few times. This sequence joins TRBV3-1 and TRBJ2-4, with no clear D. Germline values: CDR1 LGHDT, CDR2 YNNKEL (reference sequence). CDR3 length equals 12 residues. With 8 bases removed from V and 7 bases from J, the gap between germline ends came to 12 bases. The CDR3 nucleotides are TGTGCCAGCTCCCAAGATATGAACATTCAGTACTTC. Amino acids: CASSQDMNIQYF. Complete variable domain (other parts from reference TRBV3-1 and TRBJ2-4): DTAVSQTPKYLVTQMGNDKSIKCEQNLGHDTMYWYKQDSKKFLKIMFSYNNKELIINETVPNRFSPKSPDKAHLNLHINSLELGDSAVYFCASSQDMNIQYFGAGTRLSVL.

The V call is TRBV10-3, the J call TRBJ2-3, with TRBD1 matching 7 bases. CDR3 length equals 14 residues. The junction had 9 bases not matched to a gene; V was cut back by 10 bases and J by 2 bases. Looked up from germline, CDR1 is ENHRY and CDR2 is SYGVKD. The CDR3 protein is CATASGTVTDTQYF. Written as DNA, the CDR3 is TGTGCCACCGCATCCGGGACAGTCACAGATACGCAGTATTTT.

This clonotype appeared a few times. The chain joins TRBV10-3 to TRBJ2-7, with no clear D. V lost 5 bases, J lost 3 bases, and 20 bases lay in between. CDR1 is ENHRY, CDR2 SYGVKD, per germline. The CDR3 loop spans 16 amino acids. The chain's CDR3 is CAISKAWLDLDYEQYF. The CDR3 nucleotides are TGTGCCATCAGTAAAGCGTGGCTAGATCTTGACTACGAGCAGTACTTC.

The chain carries TRBV11-2 and TRBJ2-6; 13 bases match TRBD2. The junction had 4 bases not matched to a gene; V was cut back by 5 bases and J by 0 bases. Germline CDR1 is SGHAT and CDR2 is FQNNGV. The CDR3 totals 18 residues. DNA for the CDR3: TGTGCCAGCAGCCAGGGACTAGCGGGGCACTCTGGGGCCAACGTCCTGACTTTC. Its translation: CASSQGLAGHSGANVLTF.

V and J are TRBV3-1 and TRBJ2-3; the D gene is possibly TRBD1 (5 bases). Looked up from germline, CDR1 is LGHDT and CDR2 is YNNKEL (reference sequence). Trimming shortened V by 1 base and J by 2 bases, and 10 bases separated the two germline ends. CDR3 length: 15 amino acids. The CDR3 reads CASSQGWGNTDTQYF. CDR3 DNA sequence: TGTGCCAGCAGCCAAGGATGGGGCAACACAGATACGCAGTATTTT.